Described below is a single TCR beta chain sequence and its context. The data were taken from a study of CD8 T cells in Susac syndrome. Random hexamers primed reverse transcription of about 0.45 to 1 ug RNA. The method of amplification for TCR beta CDR3 was immunoSEQ multiplex PCR, covering 54 Vbeta and 13 Jbeta. Via MiXCR, TCRdb re-called the immunoSEQ multiplex PCR reads, giving one row per CDR3 protein. Here the sample spans a few hundred thousand distinct CDR3 sequences, 85% to 95% being singletons. Sequenced input: CD4+ T cells from PBMCs. The TCR comes from a human donor with multiple sclerosis.

The CDR3 coding sequence is TGTGCCACCAGTAAAGAGCGTTCAGGGAACCTCTATGGCTACACCTTC. Amino acid sequence: CATSKERSGNLYGYTF. The V call is TRBV15, the J call TRBJ1-2; TRBD1 might be the D (5 bases). CDR3 length: 16 residues. Germline CDR1 LNHNV, CDR2 YYDKDF (reference sequence). V was shortened by 6 bases and J by 4 bases, with 21 bases between the two germline ends.